The entry that follows covers one TCR beta chain sequence. Its antigen is currently unknown. One junction end disagrees with the germline gene, perhaps due to a read error. This sample is part of a study of tumor-infiltrating lymphocytes in primary liver carcinoma. Study-wide background: Men as well as women, aged 30 to 69 years, made up the patients. Samples yielded about 3.65 to 7.5 million productive TCRbeta reads, similar across tissue types.

Regarding the study as a whole: Tumor-blood pairs (like tumor-adjacent pairs) overlapped less than tumor region pairs did. When set against blood, tumors had a significantly higher top-250-clone fraction (p = 0.039).

The input was 450 to 500 ng total RNA; TCR beta cDNA was made from it with a constant-region primer. Libraries for TCR beta were built through three nested multiplex PCR rounds, which together made up a slightly modified ARM-PCR procedure. A C-beta reverse primer was combined with TRBV1-TRBV30 forward primers in the first two PCR rounds, and each round had approximately 10 cycles. TCRdb processed the multiplex PCR reads anew with MiXCR; each CDR3 protein has one entry. The profile shows 110,000 or so distinct CDR3 sequences, roughly 85% of them singletons. Germline values: CDR1 SGHAT, CDR2 FQNNGV. The CDR3 covers 17 residues. From approximately 20-30 mg of unsorted bulk tissue, DNA and RNA were co-extracted together.

The V and J genes are TRBV11-2 and TRBJ2-1; 8 bases map to TRBD2. Material for sequencing was liver tumor tissue from sampling region 3. This sample's subset: tumor region T3, left-lateral pole. This receptor was identified in a man aged 35-49 years with primary liver carcinoma and hepatitis B virus infection. CDR3 in DNA: TGTGCCAGCAGCCTGATAGGACTAGCTGGCCCCTACAGTGAGCAGTTCTTC. This gives the protein CASSLIGLAGPYSEQFF.